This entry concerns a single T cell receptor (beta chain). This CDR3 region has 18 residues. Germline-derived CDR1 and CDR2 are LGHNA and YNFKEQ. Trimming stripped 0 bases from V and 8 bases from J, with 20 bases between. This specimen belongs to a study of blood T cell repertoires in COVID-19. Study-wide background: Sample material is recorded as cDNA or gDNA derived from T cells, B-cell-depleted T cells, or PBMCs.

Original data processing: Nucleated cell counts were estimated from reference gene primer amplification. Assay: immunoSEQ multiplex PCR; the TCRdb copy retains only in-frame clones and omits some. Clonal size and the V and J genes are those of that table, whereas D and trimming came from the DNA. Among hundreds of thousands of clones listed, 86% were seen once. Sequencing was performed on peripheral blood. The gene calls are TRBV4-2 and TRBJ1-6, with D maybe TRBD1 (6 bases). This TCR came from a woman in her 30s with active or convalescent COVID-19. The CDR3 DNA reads TGTGCCAGCAGCCAAGATAGAGCGGACAGAGTCTCGGATTCACCCCTCCACTTT. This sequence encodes CASSQDRADRVSDSPLHF.